This T cell receptor beta chain is from a study of cytomegalovirus exposure and HLA in healthy donors. Study outcomes and limitations: According to a subsequent analysis, TCR clusters identified in the first cohort showed a tendency to co-occur across the 100 to 150 validation repertoires. Accounts indicate the classifier identified cytomegalovirus status with strong specificity and sensitivity. Rare TCR sequences dominated, though some public TCRs recurred in many donors.

Separate from the approximately 670-subject first cohort was the roughly 120-subject validation cohort, to which the donors belonged. As regards this clone: What it binds is unknown.

The V gene's germline CDR1 is MNHEY and CDR2 SMNVEV (reference sequence). V gave up 7 bases and J gave up 3 bases; unmatched junction bases: 6. The CDR3 contains 14 residues. Profiling relied on immunoSEQ multiplex PCR, and the TCRdb table lists in-frame clones only, not all of them. This repertoire shows approximately 300,000 clones, 86% found once; its top ten account for roughly 0.8%. Sequencing was carried out using PBMCs. The rearrangement joins TRBV27 to TRBJ2-5, with 9 bases identical to TRBD2. This TCR was recovered from a woman under 30 in good health and CMV-seronegative. CDR3 sequence (DNA): TGTGCCAGCAAGTCTCTAGCGGGAAAAGAGACCCAGTACTTC. This translates into CASKSLAGKETQYF.